This T cell receptor beta chain appears in the sequencing data of a study of T cell responses to AZD1222 COVID-19 vaccine. General study findings and limits: Nearly half of the spike-specific TCRs reportedly recognize variant regions that carry no mutations. The donor group comprised mostly white British people and more females; the analysis possibly underestimated clonal diversity. The breadth and depth of Spike-specific TCRs increased once two AZD1222 doses had been given.

V dropped 4 bases and J dropped 4; count of bases not matched to a gene: 7. This CDR3 region has 15 residues. Germline V gene sequence: CDR1 SGHTA, CDR2 FQGNSA. This clone was seen more than once but under ten times. Its antigen remains unknown. TCRdb's table, derived via immunoSEQ multiplex PCR, lists solely in-frame clones and lacks some. The table shows some 200,000 clones, with 90% to 95% occurring only once. The receptor was derived from an adult who received the MenACWY meningococcal vaccine as a control. Specimen: peripheral blood, collected 28 days after the second dose of the MenACWY control vaccine. The chain links TRBV7-2 to TRBJ1-2, with 9 bases aligning to TRBD1. The CDR3: CASSSGTGYSYGYTF. In nucleotides, the CDR3 is TGTGCCAGCAGCTCCGGGACAGGGTATTCCTATGGCTACACCTTC.